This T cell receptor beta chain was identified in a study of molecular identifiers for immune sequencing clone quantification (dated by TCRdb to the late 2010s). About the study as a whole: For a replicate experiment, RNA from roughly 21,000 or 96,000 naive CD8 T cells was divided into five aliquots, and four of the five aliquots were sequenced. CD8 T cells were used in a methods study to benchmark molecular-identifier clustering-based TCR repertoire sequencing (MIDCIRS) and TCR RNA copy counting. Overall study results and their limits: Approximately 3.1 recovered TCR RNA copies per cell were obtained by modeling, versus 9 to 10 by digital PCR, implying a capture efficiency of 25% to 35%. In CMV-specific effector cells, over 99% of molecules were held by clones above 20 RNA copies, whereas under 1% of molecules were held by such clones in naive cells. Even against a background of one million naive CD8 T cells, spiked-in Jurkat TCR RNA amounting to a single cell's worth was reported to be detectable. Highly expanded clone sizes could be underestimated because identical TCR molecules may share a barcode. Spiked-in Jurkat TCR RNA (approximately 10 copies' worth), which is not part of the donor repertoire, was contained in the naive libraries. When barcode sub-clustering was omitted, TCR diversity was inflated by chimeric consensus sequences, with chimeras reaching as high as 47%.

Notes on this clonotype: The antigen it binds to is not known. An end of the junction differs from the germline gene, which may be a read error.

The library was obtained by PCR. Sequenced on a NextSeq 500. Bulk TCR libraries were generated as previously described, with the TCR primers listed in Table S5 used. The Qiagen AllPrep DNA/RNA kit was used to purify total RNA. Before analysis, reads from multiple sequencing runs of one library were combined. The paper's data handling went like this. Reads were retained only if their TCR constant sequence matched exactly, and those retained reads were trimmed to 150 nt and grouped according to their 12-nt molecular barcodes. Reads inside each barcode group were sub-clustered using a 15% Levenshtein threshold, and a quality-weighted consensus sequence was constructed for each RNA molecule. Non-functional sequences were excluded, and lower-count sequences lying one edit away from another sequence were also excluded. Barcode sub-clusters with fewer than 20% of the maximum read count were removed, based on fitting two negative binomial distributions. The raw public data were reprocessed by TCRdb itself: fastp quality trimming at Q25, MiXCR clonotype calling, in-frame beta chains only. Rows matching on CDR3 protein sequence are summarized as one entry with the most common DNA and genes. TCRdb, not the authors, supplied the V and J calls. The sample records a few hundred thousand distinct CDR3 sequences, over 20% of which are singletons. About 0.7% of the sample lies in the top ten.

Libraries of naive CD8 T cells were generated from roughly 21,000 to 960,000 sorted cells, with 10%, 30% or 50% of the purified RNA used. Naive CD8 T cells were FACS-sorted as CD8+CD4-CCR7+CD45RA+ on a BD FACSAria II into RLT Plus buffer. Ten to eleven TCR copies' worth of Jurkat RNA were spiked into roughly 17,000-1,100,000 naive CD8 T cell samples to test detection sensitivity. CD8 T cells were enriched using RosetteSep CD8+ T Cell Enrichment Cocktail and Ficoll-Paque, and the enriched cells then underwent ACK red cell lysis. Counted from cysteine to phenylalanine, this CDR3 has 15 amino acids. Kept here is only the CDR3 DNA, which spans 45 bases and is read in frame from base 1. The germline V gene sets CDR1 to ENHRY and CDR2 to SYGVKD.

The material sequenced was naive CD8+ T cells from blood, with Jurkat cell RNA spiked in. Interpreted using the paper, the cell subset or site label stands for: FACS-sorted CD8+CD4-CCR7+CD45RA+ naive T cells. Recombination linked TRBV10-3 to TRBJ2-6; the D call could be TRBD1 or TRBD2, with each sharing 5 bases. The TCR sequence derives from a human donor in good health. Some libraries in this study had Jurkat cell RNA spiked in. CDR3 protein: CPISGGGSGANVLTF. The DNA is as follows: TGTCCCATCAGCGGTGGGGGATCTGGGGCCAACGTCCTGACTTTC.